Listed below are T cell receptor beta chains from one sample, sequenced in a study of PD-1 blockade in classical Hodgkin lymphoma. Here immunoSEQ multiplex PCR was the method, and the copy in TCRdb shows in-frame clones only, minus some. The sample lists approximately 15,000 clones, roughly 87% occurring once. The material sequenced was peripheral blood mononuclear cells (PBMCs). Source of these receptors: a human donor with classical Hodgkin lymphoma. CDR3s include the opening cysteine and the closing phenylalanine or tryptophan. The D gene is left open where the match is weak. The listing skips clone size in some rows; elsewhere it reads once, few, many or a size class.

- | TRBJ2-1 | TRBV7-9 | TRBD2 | CASSFGRARNEQFF | TGTGCCAGCAGCTTTGGGAGGGCCCGGAATGAGCAGTTCTTC
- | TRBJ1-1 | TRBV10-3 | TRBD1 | CAISESRQGGITEAFF | TGTGCCATCAGTGAGTCGAGACAGGGGGGAATTACTGAAGCTTTCTTT
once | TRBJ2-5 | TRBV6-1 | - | CASSESGRETQYF | TGTGCCAGCAGTGAGTCGGGGCGGGAGACCCAGTACTTC
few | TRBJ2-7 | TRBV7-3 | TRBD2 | CASSSGGSTEQYF | TGTGCCAGCAGCTCCGGCGGGAGTACCGAGCAGTACTTC
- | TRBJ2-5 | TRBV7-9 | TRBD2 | CASSARGRETQYF | TGTGCCAGCAGCGCGCGGGGGAGGGAGACCCAGTACTTC
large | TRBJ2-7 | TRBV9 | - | CASSVGGRNEQYF | TGTGCCAGCAGCGTAGGGGGGCGCAACGAGCAGTACTTC
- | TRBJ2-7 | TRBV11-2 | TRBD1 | CASSLGGTGGHEQYF | TGTGCCAGCAGCCTAGGGGGGACAGGGGGCCACGAGCAGTACTTC
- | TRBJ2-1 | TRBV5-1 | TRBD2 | CASSYTGLAGVYNEQFF | TGCGCCAGCAGCTATACTGGACTAGCGGGGGTATACAATGAGCAGTTCTTC
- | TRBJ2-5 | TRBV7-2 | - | CASSQSTGETQYF | TGTGCCAGCAGCCAATCGACAGGAGAGACCCAGTACTTC
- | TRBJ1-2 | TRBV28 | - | CASSLAGYGYTF | TGTGCCAGCAGTTTAGCAGGCTATGGCTACACCTTC
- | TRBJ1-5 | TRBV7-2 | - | CASSLESLGQPQHF | TGTGCCAGCAGCTTAGAATCTTTAGGTCAGCCCCAGCATTTT
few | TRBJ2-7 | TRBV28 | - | CASSLGTSYEQYF | TGTGCCAGCAGTTTGGGAACCTCCTACGAGCAGTACTTC
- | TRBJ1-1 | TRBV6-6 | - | CASRTPPTEAFF | TGTGCCAGCAGAACCCCTCCCACTGAAGCTTTCTTT
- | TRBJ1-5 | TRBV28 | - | CASSPPHQPQHF | TGTGCCAGCAGTCCCCCCCATCAGCCCCAGCATTTT
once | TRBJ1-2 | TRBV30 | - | CAWSRVGGYTF | TGTGCCTGGAGCAGGGTCGGTGGCTACACCTTC
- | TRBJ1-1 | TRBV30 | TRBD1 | CAWRHRGGTEAFF | TGTGCCTGGAGACACAGGGGTGGGACTGAAGCTTTCTTT
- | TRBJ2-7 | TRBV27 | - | CASSLGVTGFEQYF | TGTGCCAGCAGTTTAGGTGTCACAGGGTTCGAGCAGTACTTC
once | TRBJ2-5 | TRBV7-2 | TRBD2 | CASSTSGLAGEETQYF | TGTGCCAGCAGCACCTCAGGACTAGCGGGGGAAGAGACCCAGTACTTC
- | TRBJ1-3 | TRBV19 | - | CASSMAGANSGNTIYF | TGTGCCAGTAGTATGGCAGGCGCTAACTCTGGAAACACCATATATTTT
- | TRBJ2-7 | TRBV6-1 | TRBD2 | CASSESIPGLGGTYEQYF | TGTGCCAGCAGTGAAAGCATCCCGGGACTAGGGGGGACCTACGAGCAGTACTTC
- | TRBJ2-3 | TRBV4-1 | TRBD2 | CASSQGLAGGTDTQYF | TGCGCCAGCAGCCAAGGACTAGCGGGAGGAACAGATACGCAGTATTTT
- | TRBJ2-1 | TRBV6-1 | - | CASTFTAVTYNEQFF | TGTGCCAGCACCTTTACAGCAGTGACCTACAATGAGCAGTTCTTC
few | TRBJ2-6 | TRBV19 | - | CASSLYSGANVLTF | TGTGCCAGTAGTCTCTACTCTGGGGCCAACGTCCTGACTTTC
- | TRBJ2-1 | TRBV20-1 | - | CSARWLNEQFF | TGCAGTGCTAGATGGCTCAATGAGCAGTTCTTC
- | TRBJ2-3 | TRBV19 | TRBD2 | CASSISASGSKDTQYF | TGTGCCAGTAGTATATCGGCTAGCGGGAGTAAAGATACGCAGTATTTT
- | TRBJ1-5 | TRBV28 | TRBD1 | CASSFRSGGGGYSNQPQHF | TGTGCCAGCAGTTTCAGGTCAGGGGGTGGGGGATATAGCAATCAGCCCCAGCATTTT
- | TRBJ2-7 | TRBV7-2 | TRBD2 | CASSLSGSGPYEQYF | TGTGCCAGCAGCCTTAGCGGGAGCGGCCCCTACGAGCAGTACTTC
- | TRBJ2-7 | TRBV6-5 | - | CASSSGIGYEQYF | TGTGCCAGCAGTTCGGGGATAGGCTACGAGCAGTACTTC
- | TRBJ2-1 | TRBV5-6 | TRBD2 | CASSFSGRDYNEQFF | TGTGCCAGCAGCTTTAGCGGGAGGGATTACAATGAGCAGTTCTTC
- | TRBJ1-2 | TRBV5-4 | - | CASRLLGGAAGYTF | TGTGCCAGCAGGCTGCTCGGGGGGGCGGCTGGCTACACCTTC
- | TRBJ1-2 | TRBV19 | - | CASSIRQSGTYTF | TGTGCCAGTAGTATACGTCAGTCAGGTACCTACACCTTC
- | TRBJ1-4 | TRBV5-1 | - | CASSLAVATNEKLFF | TGCGCCAGCAGCTTGGCAGTTGCAACTAATGAAAAACTGTTTTTT
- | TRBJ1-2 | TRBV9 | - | CASSAGGLNYGYTF | TGTGCCAGCAGTGCAGGCGGACTCAACTATGGCTACACCTTC
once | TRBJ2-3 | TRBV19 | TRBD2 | CASSTGLADTQYF | TGTGCCAGTAGTACAGGACTAGCGGATACGCAGTATTTT
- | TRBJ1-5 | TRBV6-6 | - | CASRYRVDQPQHF | TGTGCCAGCAGGTACAGGGTTGATCAGCCCCAGCATTTT
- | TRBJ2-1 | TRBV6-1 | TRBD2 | CASNAGTSAYNEQFF | TGTGCCAGCAATGCCGGGACTAGCGCCTACAATGAGCAGTTCTTC
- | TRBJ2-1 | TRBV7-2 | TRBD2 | CASRSGTSGNNEQFF | TGTGCCAGCAGGTCCGGGACTAGCGGAAACAATGAGCAGTTCTTC
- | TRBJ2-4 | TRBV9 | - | CASSGDMSLAKNIQYF | TGTGCCAGCAGCGGTGACATGTCTCTAGCCAAAAACATTCAGTACTTC
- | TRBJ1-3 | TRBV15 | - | CATSSGAGNTIYF | TGTGCCACGAGCAGCGGGGCTGGAAACACCATATATTTT
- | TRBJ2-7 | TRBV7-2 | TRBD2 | CASSLVLAGHEQYF | TGTGCCAGCAGCTTAGTCTTAGCGGGACACGAGCAGTACTTC
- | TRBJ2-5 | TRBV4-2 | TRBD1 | CASSQYTGGQETQYF | TGTGCCAGCAGCCAGTATACAGGGGGACAAGAGACCCAGTACTTC
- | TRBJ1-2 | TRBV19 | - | CASRDRFYGYTF | TGTGCCAGTAGGGACAGATTTTATGGCTACACCTTC
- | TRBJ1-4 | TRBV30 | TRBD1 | CAWSAPRDSNEKLFF | TGTGCCTGGAGCGCGCCCCGGGACAGTAATGAAAAACTGTTTTTT
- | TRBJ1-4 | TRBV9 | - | CASSEGWGSNEKLFF | TGTGCCAGCAGCGAGGGATGGGGGAGTAATGAAAAACTGTTTTTT
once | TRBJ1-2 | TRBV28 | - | CASEEGFNYGYTF | TGTGCCAGTGAAGAGGGTTTCAACTATGGCTACACCTTC
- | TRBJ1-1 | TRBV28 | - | CASSLVVSGSSFF | TGTGCCAGCAGTTTAGTGGTATCGGGTTCCTCTTTCTTT
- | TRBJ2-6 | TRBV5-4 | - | CASSLGQGNSGANVLTF | TGTGCCAGCAGCTTGGGCCAGGGAAATTCAGGGGCCAACGTCCTGACTTTC
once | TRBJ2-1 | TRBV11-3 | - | CASSLDGGYNEQFF | TGTGCCAGCAGCTTAGATGGAGGGTACAATGAGCAGTTCTTC
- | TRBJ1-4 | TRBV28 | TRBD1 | CASSTGTGGSEGLFF | TGTGCCAGCAGCACCGGGACAGGGGGCTCGGAGGGACTGTTTTTT
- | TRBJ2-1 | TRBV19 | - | CASTFGGPNYNEQFF | TGTGCCAGTACCTTCGGAGGGCCTAACTACAATGAGCAGTTCTTC
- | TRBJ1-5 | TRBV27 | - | CASSTRQGQPQHF | TGTGCCAGTAGTACCCGTCAGGGGCAGCCCCAGCATTTT